These 17 T cell receptor beta chains were sequenced from one sample in a study of T-cell memory formation after mild COVID-19 (dated by TCRdb to about 2021). Receptor amplification or capture employed 5' RACE. The listed sequencing device is Illumina NovaSeq 6000. The raw public data were reprocessed by TCRdb itself: fastp quality trimming at Q25, MiXCR clonotype calling, in-frame beta chains only. For every CDR3 protein sequence, its rows merge into one entry that carries the most common genes and DNA. The sample table contains over 300,000 distinct CDR3 sequences; only one count was recorded for 20% to 25% of them. Jointly, the top ten make up under 25% of the sample. Sequencing was carried out using PBMCs or a T cell subset sorted from them (not recorded which). These receptors originate from a man aged 18 to 29 who had mild COVID-19 (a few samples of this study predate the infection). The sample titles of this study are shuffled in the database, so cell type and time point are left out; the donor was told from shared clones.

The V gene is TRBV15, the J gene TRBJ2-3, with 9 bases that match TRBD1. Germline V gives CDR1 LNHNV, CDR2 YYDKDF (reference sequence). V was clipped by 6 bases and J by 6 bases; unmatched bases: 4. The CDR3 consists of 13 residues. CDR3 nucleotide sequence: TGTGCCACCAGGGACAGGGGAGCCGATACGCAGTATTTT. Protein: CATRDRGADTQYF.

The sample holds one count of this clonotype. The chain joins TRBV5-1 to TRBJ1-2; no clear D. V was pared by 1 base and J by 0 bases, with 10 bases between. Germline V gene sequence: CDR1 SGHRS, CDR2 YFSETQ. The CDR3 contains 15 residues. CDR3 DNA sequence: TGCGCCAGCAGCTTGAGTCCGGAACCTAACTATGGCTACACCTTC. Translation gives CASSLSPEPNYGYTF.

The gene calls are TRBV9 and TRBJ2-5; 8 bases map to TRBD2. The germline CDR1 and CDR2 sequences are SGDLS and YYNGEE. V dropped 0 bases and J dropped 5; count of bases not matched to a gene: 6. The CDR3 is made up of 15 amino acids. In DNA form, the CDR3 reads TGTGCCAGCAGCGTAGTCGGACTAGCATGGGAGACCCAGTACTTC. This sequence encodes CASSVVGLAWETQYF.

The chain employs TRBV10-3 and TRBJ1-3; no clear D. The CDR3 totals 12 residues. V gave up 9 bases and J gave up 8 bases, with 14 bases separating them. Per the germline V gene, CDR1 is ENHRY and CDR2 is SYGVKD. The CDR3 DNA reads TGTGCCATTAGCCCCAAGTTGGACACCATATATTTT. It yields the protein CAISPKLDTIYF.

V and J are TRBV27 and TRBJ1-1; tentative D call: TRBD1 (5 bases). The CDR3 has 15 residues. V dropped 0 bases and J dropped 8 bases, with 16 bases sitting between them. Germline V gene lookup returns CDR1 MNHEY and CDR2 SMNVEV (reference sequence). Written as DNA, the CDR3 is TGTGCCAGCAGTTTATCCTGGGACGCCAACGGGGAAGCTTTCTTT. Encoded protein: CASSLSWDANGEAFF.

The chain links TRBV6-6 to TRBJ1-6; D is perhaps TRBD1 (6 bases). Germline lookup yields CDR1 MNHNY and CDR2 SVGAGI (reference sequence). This CDR3 has 19 residues. V lost 6 bases to trimming and J lost 1 base, with 22 bases between them. CDR3 nucleotides: TGTGCCAGCAGCCCTTCCAGGGGTAAGGAACGGTCCTATAATTCACCCCTCCACTTT. Translated, it gives CASSPSRGKERSYNSPLHF.

The J gene is TRBJ2-4, the V gene TRBV20-1; a weak D match, TRBD2 (6 bases). The CDR3 spans 12 residues. The V and J ends lost 4 bases and 9 bases respectively, with 13 bases between them. In germline, CDR1 is DFQATT, CDR2 SNEGSKA (reference sequence). DNA for the CDR3: TGCAGTGCTAAGGCGGGATCTACCATTCAGTACTTC. Translation: CSAKAGSTIQYF.

This clonotype appeared once. This sequence joins TRBV12-3 or TRBV12-4 and TRBJ1-1, with D maybe TRBD1 (5 bases). Trimming stripped 0 bases from V and 1 base from J, with 9 bases between. The CDR3 has 15 amino acids. CDR3 residues: CASSLAPGWNTEAFF. CDR3 DNA: TGTGCCAGCAGTTTAGCGCCAGGGTGGAACACTGAAGCTTTCTTT.

This clonotype was counted a few times. The chain carries TRBV5-1 and TRBJ2-1; D gene uncertain. V gave up 1 base and J gave up 0 bases, with 8 bases separating them. The CDR3 has 15 residues. From germline, CDR1 is SGHRS and CDR2 YFSETQ. Here the CDR3 reads CASSLSVSSYNEQFF. The CDR3 DNA reads as TGCGCCAGCAGCTTGTCAGTTAGCTCCTACAATGAGCAGTTCTTC.

The genes are TRBV20-1 and TRBJ2-2; the D gene is possibly TRBD2 (6 bases). This CDR3 contains 15 residues. CDR1 is DFQATT and CDR2 is SNEGSKA in the germline V gene (reference sequence). Trimming stripped 3 bases from V and 3 bases from J, with 14 bases between. The CDR3 here is CSARERGRYTGELFF. CDR3 DNA: TGCAGTGCTAGGGAACGGGGGAGGTACACCGGGGAGCTGTTTTTT.

This clonotype was counted only a few times. This chain links TRBV11-2 with TRBJ2-2; D not certain. Germline-derived CDR1 and CDR2 are SGHAT and FQNNGV. The V and J ends lost 5 bases and 11 bases respectively, with 12 bases between them. The CDR3 sequence is 12 residues long. CDR3 protein: CASSLPLGELFF. The CDR3 bases are TGTGCCAGCAGCCTGCCGCTTGGCGAGCTGTTTTTT.

This clonotype appeared a few times. The rearrangement joins TRBV3-1 to TRBJ2-7; D ambiguous. Germline CDR1 LGHDT, CDR2 YNNKEL (reference sequence). Trimming took 5 bases from V and 5 from J, leaving 16 bases between them. The CDR3 runs 14 residues. The CDR3 reads CASSNGRRADEQYV. DNA for the CDR3: TGTGCCAGCAGCAACGGGCGTAGGGCCGACGAGCAGTACGTC.

This clonotype turned up a few times. This chain joins TRBV29-1 and TRBJ2-1; unclear D gene. The CDR3 runs to 10 residues. Germline V gene lookup returns CDR1 SQVTM and CDR2 ANQGSEA. V lost 4 bases and J 6 bases, leaving 4 bases between the germline ends. This CDR3 is CSVGSNEQFF. The CDR3 nucleotides read TGCAGCGTTGGTTCCAATGAGCAGTTCTTC.

Ten or more counts support this clonotype. The chain carries TRBV5-1 and TRBJ1-1, with D perhaps TRBD1 (5 bases). The CDR3 is 15 residues long. V was trimmed by 0 bases and J by 0 bases, leaving 9 bases between them. Germline values: CDR1 SGHRS, CDR2 YFSETQ. The CDR3 nucleotides read TGCGCCAGCAGCTTGGCCGGGGGGATGAACACTGAAGCTTTCTTT. Amino acid sequence: CASSLAGGMNTEAFF.

The chain recombines TRBV12-3 or TRBV12-4 with TRBJ2-3; D is undetermined. The ends were cut back, 0 bases at V and 0 bases at J, with 7 bases in the middle. This CDR3 contains 15 residues. CDR3 amino acids: CASSLAWISTDTQYF. In DNA form, the CDR3 reads TGTGCCAGCAGTTTAGCGTGGATAAGCACAGATACGCAGTATTTT.

This clonotype was seen a handful of times. The V call is TRBV12-5, the J call TRBJ1-1, with 9 bases lining up with TRBD1. The CDR3 length is 14 residues. With V trimmed by 1 base and J by 8 bases, 5 bases remained unmatched. Looked up from germline, CDR1 is LGHNT and CDR2 is FRNRAP. Here the CDR3 reads CASGLGTGVLEAFF. CDR3 sequence (DNA): TGTGCTAGTGGTTTGGGGACAGGGGTTTTGGAAGCTTTCTTT.

The sample holds a few counts of this clonotype. The CDR3 nucleotides are TGCAGCGTTGAAGGGGCAGGGGGAGTCTATGGCTACACCTTC. Amino acids: CSVEGAGGVYGYTF. The J gene is TRBJ1-2, the V gene TRBV29-1, with 7 bases that match TRBD1. V was clipped by 1 base and J by 4 bases; unmatched bases: 6. In germline, CDR1 is SQVTM, CDR2 ANQGSEA. CDR3 length: 14 residues.